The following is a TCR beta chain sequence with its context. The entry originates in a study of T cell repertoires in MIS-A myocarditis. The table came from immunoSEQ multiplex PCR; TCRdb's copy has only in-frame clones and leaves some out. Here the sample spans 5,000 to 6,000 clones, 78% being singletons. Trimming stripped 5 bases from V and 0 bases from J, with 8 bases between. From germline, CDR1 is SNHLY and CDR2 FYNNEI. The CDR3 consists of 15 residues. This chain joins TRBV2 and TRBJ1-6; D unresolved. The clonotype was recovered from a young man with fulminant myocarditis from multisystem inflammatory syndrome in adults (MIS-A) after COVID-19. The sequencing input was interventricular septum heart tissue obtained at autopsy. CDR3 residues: CASSRQISYNSPLHF. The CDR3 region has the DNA TGTGCCAGCAGTAGGCAGATCTCCTATAATTCACCCCTCCACTTT.